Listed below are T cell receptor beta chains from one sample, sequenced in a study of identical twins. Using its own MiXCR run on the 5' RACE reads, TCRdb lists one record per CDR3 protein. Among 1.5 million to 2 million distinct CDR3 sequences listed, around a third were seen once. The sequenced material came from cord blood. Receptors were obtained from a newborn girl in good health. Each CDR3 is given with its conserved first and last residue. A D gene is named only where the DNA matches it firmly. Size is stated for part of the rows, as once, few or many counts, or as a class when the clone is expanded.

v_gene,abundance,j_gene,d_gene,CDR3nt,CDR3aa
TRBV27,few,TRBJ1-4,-,TGTGCCAGCAGTTCCATTGGGACGGCTAATGAAAAACTGTTTTTT,CASSSIGTANEKLFF
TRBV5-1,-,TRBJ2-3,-,TGCGCCAGCAGCTTGGTCGGAGGGGAGTGGGATACGCAGTATTTT,CASSLVGGEWDTQYF
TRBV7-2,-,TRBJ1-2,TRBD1,TGTGCCAGCAGCTTATCCGGGACAGGGGGGTCTCTAGGTGGCTACACCTTC,CASSLSGTGGSLGGYTF
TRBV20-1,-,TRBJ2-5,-,TGCAGTGCCACGGAGGGGGGAGAGACCCAGTACTTC,CSATEGGETQYF
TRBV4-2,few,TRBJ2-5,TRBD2,TGTGCCAGCAGCCAAGGGAAAATTACAGCGGGAGGGCCCAATGAGCAGTACTTC,CASSQGKITAGGPNEQYF
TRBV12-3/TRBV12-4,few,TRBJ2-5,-,TGTGCCAGCCGAAGGAGGAACCAAGAGACCCAGTACTTC,CASRRRNQETQYF
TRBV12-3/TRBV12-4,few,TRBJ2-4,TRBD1,TGTGCCAGCAGTTTAGCCAGGGACAGGGGACTATCATTAAACAGAAACATTCAGTACTTC,CASSLARDRGLSLNRNIQYF
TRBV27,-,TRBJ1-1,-,TGTGCCGGCAGTTCCCGGGGGGAAGTGAACACTGAAGCTTTCTTT,CAGSSRGEVNTEAFF
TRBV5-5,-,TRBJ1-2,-,TGTGCCAGCGGGCGTCCGGGGAGGGACTATGGCTACACCTTC,CASGRPGRDYGYTF
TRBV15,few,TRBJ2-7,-,TGTGCCACCAGCAGAGACGTAGCCTCCTACGAGCAGTACTTC,CATSRDVASYEQYF
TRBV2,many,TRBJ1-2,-,TGTGCCAGCAGTAGGGACATATATGGCTACACCTTC,CASSRDIYGYTF
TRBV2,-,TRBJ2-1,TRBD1,TGTGCCAGCAGTGGAGGGGGCGCGCCGGCGGGTGAGCAGTTCTTC,CASSGGGAPAGEQFF
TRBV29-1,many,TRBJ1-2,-,TGCAGCGTTGATCGGCAGACTCCTGGCTACACCTTC,CSVDRQTPGYTF
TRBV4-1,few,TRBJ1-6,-,TGCGCCAGCAGCCACCAAGCAGGGTATAATTCACCCCTCCACTTT,CASSHQAGYNSPLHF
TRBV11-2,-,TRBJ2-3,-,TGTGCCAGCAGGGTCGGATCAGACAGCGGGGATACGCAGTATTTT,CASRVGSDSGDTQYF
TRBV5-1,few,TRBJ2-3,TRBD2,TGCGCCAGCAGCTCGTTCTTGGCGGGAGGCCTTGATACGCAGTATTTT,CASSSFLAGGLDTQYF
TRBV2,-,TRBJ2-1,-,TGTGCCAGCAGCGCCGCCATACCGCTCAATGGTGAGCAGTTCTTC,CASSAAIPLNGEQFF
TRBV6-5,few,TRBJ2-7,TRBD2,TGTGCCAGCACCCTACTAGCGGGAGGGCGCGAGCAGTACTTC,CASTLLAGGREQYF
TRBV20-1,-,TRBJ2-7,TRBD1,TGCAGTACTGTTTGGACAGGGGGCGCCTACGAGCAGTACTTC,CSTVWTGGAYEQYF
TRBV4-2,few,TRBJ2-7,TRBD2,TGTGCCAGCAGCCAAGCGACGACTAGCGGGGCGTACGAGCAGTACTTC,CASSQATTSGAYEQYF
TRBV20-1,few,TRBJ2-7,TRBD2,TGCAGTGCTGGGACTATAAGTGCCTACGAGCAGTACTTC,CSAGTISAYEQYF
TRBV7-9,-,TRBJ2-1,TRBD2,TGTGCCAGCAGCACCGGGACTAACTACAATGAGCAGTTCTTC,CASSTGTNYNEQFF
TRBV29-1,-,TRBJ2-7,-,TGCAGCGTTAGCGGCGTGGCGGAACACTCCTACGAGCAGTACTTC,CSVSGVAEHSYEQYF
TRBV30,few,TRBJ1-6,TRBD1,TGTGCCTGGGGGACAGTTTTTAATTCACCCCTCCACTTT,CAWGTVFNSPLHF
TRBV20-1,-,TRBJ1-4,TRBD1,TGCAGTGCTACGGGACAGGGTCGGGAAAAACTGTTTTTT,CSATGQGREKLFF
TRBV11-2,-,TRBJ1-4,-,TGTGCCAGCAGCTTCTTATTAGCCGGCGATGGGGAAAAACTGTTTTTT,CASSFLLAGDGEKLFF